This T cell receptor beta chain was obtained from a study of CD8 T cell repertoires and HIV-1 epitope variants. At the level of the study: Control wells had CMV/EBV/flu peptides, negative Ebola AY9, or no peptide.

Repertoires were generated with immunoSEQ multiplex PCR, while TCRdb's copy carries only in-frame clones and drops some. The sample includes approximately 2,600 clones, 73% seen only once; the top ten take roughly 40%. Germline values: CDR1 SGDLS, CDR2 YYNGEE. V was pared by 3 bases and J by 5 bases, with 5 bases of the junction left unmatched. The CDR3 sequence is 15 residues long. This clone was observed a few times. Its antigen is unknown. The TCR originated in a male donor with HIV. This chain links TRBV9 with TRBJ1-4; the match to TRBD1 covers 9 bases. What was sequenced was cultured CD8+ T cells derived from PBMCs. The CDR3 region is CASSATGTGNEKLFF. CDR3 nucleotide sequence: TGTGCCAGCAGCGCGACCGGGACAGGGAATGAAAAACTGTTTTTT.